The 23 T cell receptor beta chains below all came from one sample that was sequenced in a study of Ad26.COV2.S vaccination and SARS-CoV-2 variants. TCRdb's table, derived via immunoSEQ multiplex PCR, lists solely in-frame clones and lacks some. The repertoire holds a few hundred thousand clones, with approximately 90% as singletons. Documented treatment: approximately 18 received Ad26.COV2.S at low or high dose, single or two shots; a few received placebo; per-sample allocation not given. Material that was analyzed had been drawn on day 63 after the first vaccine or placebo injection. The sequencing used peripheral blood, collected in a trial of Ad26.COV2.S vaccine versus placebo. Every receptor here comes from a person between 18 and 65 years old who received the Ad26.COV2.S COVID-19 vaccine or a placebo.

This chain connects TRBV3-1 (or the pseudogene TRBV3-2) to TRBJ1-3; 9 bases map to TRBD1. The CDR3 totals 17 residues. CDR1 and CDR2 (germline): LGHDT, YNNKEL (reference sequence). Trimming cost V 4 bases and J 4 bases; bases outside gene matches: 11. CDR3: CASSRGVTGGRGNTIYF. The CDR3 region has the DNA TGTGCCAGCAGCCGGGGGGTCACAGGGGGCCGGGGAAACACCATATATTTT.

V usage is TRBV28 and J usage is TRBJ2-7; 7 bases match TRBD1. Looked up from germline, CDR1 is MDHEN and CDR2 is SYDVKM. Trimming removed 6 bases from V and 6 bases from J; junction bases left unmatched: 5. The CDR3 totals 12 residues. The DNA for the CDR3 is TGTGCCAGCAGCACAGGGGTCGGCGAGCAGTACTTC. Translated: CASSTGVGEQYF.

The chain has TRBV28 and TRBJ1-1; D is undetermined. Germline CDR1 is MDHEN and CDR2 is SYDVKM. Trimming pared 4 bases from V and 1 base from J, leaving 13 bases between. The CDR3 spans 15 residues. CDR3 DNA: TGTGCCAGCAGTTCCCCCGGGATTTCGAACACTGAAGCTTTCTTT. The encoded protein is CASSSPGISNTEAFF.

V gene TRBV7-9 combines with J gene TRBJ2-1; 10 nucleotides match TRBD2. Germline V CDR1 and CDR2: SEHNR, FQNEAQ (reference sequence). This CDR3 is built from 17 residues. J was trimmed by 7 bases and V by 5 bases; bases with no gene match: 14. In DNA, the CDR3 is TGTGCCAGCAGCCGCTTTCCTAGCGGGGGTATAAGGAATGAGCAGTTCTTC. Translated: CASSRFPSGGIRNEQFF.

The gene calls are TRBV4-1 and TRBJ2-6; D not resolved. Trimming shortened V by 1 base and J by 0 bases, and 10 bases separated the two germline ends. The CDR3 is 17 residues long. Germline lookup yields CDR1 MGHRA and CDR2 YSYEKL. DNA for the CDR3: TGCGCCAGCAGCCAAGGCGCCGCTTACTCTGGGGCCAACGTCCTGACTTTC. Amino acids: CASSQGAAYSGANVLTF.

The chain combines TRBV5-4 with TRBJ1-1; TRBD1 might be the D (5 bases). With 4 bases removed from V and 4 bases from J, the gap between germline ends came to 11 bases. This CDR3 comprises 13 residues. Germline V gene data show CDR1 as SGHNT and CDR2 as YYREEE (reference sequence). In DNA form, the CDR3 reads TGTGCCAGCAGCAACCGGGACTCCACTGAAGCTTTCTTT. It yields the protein CASSNRDSTEAFF.

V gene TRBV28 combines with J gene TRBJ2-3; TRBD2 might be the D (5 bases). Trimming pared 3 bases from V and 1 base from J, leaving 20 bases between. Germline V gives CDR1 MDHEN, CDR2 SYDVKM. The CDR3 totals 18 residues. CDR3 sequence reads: CASSFRLLEDSGTDTQYF. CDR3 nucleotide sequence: TGTGCCAGCAGTTTCCGCCTATTGGAGGATAGCGGCACAGATACGCAGTATTTT.

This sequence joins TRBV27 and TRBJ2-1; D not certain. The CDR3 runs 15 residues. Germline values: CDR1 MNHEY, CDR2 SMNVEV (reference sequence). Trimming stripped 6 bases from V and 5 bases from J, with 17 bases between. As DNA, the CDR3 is TGTGCCAGCAGCACTCGACCTAGTCGTAACAATGAGCAGTTCTTC. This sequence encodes CASSTRPSRNNEQFF.

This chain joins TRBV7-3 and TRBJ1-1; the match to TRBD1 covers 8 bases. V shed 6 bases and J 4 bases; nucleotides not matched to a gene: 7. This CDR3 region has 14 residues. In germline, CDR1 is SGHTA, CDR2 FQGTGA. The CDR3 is CASSLQGVVTEAFF. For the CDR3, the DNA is TGTGCCAGCAGTTTACAGGGGGTTGTCACTGAAGCTTTCTTT.

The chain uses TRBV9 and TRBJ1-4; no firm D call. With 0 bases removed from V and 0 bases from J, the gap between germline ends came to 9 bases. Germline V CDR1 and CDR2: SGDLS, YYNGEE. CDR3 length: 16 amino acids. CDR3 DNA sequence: TGTGCCAGCAGCGTAGGGGCGAGTGCAACTAATGAAAAACTGTTTTTT. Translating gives CASSVGASATNEKLFF.

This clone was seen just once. The CDR3 coding sequence is TGCGCCAGCAGCCCAGGGGACAGGGGCTACGAAACCCAGTACTTC. This gives the protein CASSPGDRGYETQYF. The chain recombines TRBV4-1 with TRBJ2-5; 10 nucleotides align to TRBD1. Trimming took 4 bases from V and 8 from J; bases not matched to a gene: 10. Germline lookup yields CDR1 MGHRA and CDR2 YSYEKL. CDR3 length: 15 residues.

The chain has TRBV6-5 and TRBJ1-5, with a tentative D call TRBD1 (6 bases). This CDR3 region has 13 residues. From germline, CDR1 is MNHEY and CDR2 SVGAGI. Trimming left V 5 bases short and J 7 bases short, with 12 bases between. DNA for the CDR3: TGTGCCAGCAGTACAGGGCAAGGACAGCCCCAGCATTTT. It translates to CASSTGQGQPQHF.

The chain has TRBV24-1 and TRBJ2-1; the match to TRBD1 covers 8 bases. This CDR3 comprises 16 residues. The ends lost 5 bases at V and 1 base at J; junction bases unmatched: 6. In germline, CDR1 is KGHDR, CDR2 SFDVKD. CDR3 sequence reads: CATSALTGESYNEQFF. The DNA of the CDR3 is TGTGCCACCAGTGCCTTGACAGGGGAATCCTACAATGAGCAGTTCTTC.

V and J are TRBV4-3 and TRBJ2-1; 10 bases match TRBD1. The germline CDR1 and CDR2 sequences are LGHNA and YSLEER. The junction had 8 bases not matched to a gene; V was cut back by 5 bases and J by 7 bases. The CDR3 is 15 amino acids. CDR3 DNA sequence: TGCGCCAGCAGCTTGGACAGGGGGGGGTGGAATGAGCAGTTCTTC. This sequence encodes CASSLDRGGWNEQFF.

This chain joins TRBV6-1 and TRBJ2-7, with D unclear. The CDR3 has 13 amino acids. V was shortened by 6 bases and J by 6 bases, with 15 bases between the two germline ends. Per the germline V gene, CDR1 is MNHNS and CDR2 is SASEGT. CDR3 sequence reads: CASRQPGGREQYF. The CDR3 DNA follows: TGTGCCAGCAGGCAGCCGGGTGGGCGCGAGCAGTACTTC.

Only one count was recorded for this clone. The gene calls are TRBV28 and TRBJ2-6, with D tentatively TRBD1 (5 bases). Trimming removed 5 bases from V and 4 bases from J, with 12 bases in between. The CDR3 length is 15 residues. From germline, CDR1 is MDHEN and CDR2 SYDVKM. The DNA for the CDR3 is TGTGCCAGCAGTGGGGCCGTGAAGGGGGCCAACGTCCTGACTTTC. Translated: CASSGAVKGANVLTF.

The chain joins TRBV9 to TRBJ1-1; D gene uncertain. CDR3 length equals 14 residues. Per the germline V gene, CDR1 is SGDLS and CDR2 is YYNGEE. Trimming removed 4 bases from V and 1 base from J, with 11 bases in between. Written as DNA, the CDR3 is TGTGCCAGCAGCCCTTACAGTGAGAACACTGAAGCTTTCTTT. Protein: CASSPYSENTEAFF.

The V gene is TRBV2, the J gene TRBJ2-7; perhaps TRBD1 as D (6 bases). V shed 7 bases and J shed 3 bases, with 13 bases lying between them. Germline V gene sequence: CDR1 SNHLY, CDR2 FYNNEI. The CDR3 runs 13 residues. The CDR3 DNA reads TGTGCCAGCACTGATTGGGACATCTACGAGCAGTACTTC. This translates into CASTDWDIYEQYF.

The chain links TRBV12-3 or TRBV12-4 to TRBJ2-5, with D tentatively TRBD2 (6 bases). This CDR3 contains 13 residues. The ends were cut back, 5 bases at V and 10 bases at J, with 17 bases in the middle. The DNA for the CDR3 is TGTGCCAGCAGTCTCGACGGAGGGTTATTCCAGTACTTC. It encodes CASSLDGGLFQYF.

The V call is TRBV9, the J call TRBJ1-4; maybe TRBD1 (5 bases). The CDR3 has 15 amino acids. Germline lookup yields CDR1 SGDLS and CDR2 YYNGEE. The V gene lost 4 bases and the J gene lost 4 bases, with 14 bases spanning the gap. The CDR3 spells CASSLSGTRNEKLFF. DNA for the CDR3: TGTGCCAGCAGCCTCTCCGGGACTCGTAATGAAAAACTGTTTTTT.

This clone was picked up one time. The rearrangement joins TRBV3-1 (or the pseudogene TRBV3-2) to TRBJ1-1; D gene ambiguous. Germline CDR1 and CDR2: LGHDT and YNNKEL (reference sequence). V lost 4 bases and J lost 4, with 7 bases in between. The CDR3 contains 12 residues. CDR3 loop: CASSPGRTEAFF. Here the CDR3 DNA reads TGTGCCAGCAGCCCCGGACGCACTGAAGCTTTCTTT.

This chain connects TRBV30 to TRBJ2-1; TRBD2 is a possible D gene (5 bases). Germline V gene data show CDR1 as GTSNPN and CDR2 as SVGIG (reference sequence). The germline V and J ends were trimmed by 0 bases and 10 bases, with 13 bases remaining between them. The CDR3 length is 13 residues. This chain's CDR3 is CAWSVLPGGEQFF. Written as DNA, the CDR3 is TGTGCCTGGAGTGTACTTCCCGGCGGGGAGCAGTTCTTC.

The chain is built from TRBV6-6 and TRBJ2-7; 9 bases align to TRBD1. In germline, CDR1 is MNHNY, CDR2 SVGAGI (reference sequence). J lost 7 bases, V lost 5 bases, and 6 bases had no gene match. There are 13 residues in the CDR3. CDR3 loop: CASSRQGDREQYF. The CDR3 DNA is TGTGCCAGCAGTAGACAGGGGGATCGAGAGCAGTACTTC.